This T cell receptor (beta chain) was captured by sequencing in a study of shared T cell receptors in the human thymus. Some clones are missing from TCRdb's copy, which holds only in-frame ones; the method was immunoSEQ multiplex PCR. Among 540,000 or so clones listed, about 84% were seen once. These data were also filed under a second study, of human thymus T cells. That report notes: It was from resections taken during corrective heart surgery that the thymus tissue came. Related research reported highly overlapping thymic repertoires among unrelated individuals.

The source material was thymocytes. This TCR derives from a boy under two years old with a congenital heart defect.

This CDR3 reads CASSLGQGRDQPQHF. CDR3 DNA: TGCGCCAGCAGCTTGGGTCAGGGGAGGGATCAGCCCCAGCATTTT. The chain is built from TRBV5-1 and TRBJ1-5; D may be TRBD1 (6 bases). The CDR3 extends over 15 amino acids. V lost 0 bases to trimming and J lost 5 bases, with 12 bases between them. CDR1 and CDR2 from the germline V gene are SGHRS and YFSETQ.